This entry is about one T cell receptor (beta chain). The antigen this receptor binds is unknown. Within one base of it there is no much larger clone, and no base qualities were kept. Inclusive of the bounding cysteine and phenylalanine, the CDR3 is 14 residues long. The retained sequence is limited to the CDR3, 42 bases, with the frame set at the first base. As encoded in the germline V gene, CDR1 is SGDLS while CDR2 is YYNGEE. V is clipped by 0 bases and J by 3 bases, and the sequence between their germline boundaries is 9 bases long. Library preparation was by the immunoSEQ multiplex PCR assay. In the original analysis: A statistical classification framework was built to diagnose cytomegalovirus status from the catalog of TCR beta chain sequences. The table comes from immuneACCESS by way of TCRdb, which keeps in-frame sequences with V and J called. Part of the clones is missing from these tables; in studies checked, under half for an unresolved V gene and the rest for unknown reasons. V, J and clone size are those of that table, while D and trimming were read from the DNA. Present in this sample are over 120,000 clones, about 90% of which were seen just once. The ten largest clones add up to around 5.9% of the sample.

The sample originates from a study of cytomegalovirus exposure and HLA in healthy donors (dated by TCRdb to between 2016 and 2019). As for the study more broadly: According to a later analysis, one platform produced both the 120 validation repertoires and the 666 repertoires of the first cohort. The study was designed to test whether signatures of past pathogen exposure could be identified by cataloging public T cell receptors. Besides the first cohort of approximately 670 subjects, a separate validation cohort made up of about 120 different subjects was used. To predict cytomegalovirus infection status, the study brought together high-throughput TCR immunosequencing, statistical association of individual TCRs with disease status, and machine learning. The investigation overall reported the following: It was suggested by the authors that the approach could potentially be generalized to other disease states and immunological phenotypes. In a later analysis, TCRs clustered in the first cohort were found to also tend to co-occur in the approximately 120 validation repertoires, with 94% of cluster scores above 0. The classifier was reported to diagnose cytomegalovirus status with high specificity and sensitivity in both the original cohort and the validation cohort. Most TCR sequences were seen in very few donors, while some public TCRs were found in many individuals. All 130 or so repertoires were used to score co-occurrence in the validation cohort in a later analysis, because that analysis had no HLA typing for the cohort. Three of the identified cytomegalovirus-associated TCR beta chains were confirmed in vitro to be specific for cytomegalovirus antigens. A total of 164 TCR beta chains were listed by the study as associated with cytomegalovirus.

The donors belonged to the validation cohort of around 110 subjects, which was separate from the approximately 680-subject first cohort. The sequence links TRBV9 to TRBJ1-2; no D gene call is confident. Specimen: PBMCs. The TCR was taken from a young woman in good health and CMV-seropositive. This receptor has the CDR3 CASSVGQTHYGYTF. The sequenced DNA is TGTGCCAGCAGCGTAGGCCAAACTCACTATGGCTACACCTTC.